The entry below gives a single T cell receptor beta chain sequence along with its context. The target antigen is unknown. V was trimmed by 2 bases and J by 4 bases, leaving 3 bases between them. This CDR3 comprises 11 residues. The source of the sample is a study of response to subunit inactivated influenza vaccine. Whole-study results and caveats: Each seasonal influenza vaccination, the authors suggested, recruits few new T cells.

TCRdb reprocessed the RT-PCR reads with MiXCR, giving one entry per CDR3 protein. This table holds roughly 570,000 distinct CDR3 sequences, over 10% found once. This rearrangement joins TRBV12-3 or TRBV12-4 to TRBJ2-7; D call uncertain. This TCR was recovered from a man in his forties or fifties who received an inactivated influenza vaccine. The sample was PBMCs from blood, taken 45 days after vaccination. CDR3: CASSLMYEQYF. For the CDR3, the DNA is TGTGCCAGCAGTTTAATGTACGAGCAGTACTTC.